A single sample gave rise to the 20 T cell receptor beta chains below, sequenced in a study of control samples from healthy donors and cancer patients. Here immunoSEQ multiplex PCR was the method, and the copy in TCRdb shows in-frame clones only, minus some. The top ten clones hold about 10% of a sample with more than 75,000 clones, over 60% of them seen once. Sample: blood. The source of these receptors is a woman aged 25 to 39 in good health.

This chain uses TRBV2 with TRBJ1-5; D unresolved. The CDR3 is made up of 16 amino acids. Germline V gives CDR1 SNHLY, CDR2 FYNNEI. V lost 2 bases and J 0 bases, leaving 11 bases between the germline ends. CDR3 sequence reads: CASSERSPFSNQPQHF. CDR3 bases: TGTGCCAGCAGTGAAAGGAGCCCTTTTAGCAATCAGCCCCAGCATTTT. Looking up the rest from reference TRBV2 and TRBJ1-5 gives the full variable domain: EPEVTQTPSHQVTQMGQEVILRCVPISNHLYFYWYRQILGQKVEFLVSFYNNEISEKSEIFDDQFSVERPDGSNFTLKIRSTKLEDSAMYFCASSERSPFSNQPQHFGDGTRLSIL.

This chain links TRBV20-1 with TRBJ2-5; no clear D gene. Germline V gives CDR1 DFQATT, CDR2 SNEGSKA (reference sequence). V lost 3 bases and J 6 bases, leaving 8 bases between the germline ends. This CDR3 has 11 amino acids. CDR3 sequence: CSASKLKTQYF. Written as DNA, the CDR3 is TGCAGTGCTAGCAAGCTTAAGACCCAGTACTTC.

The chain carries TRBV3-1 (or the pseudogene TRBV3-2) and TRBJ2-3, with TRBD2 as a possible D gene (5 bases). This CDR3 has 15 amino acids. V was trimmed by 3 bases and J by 2 bases, leaving 12 bases between them. CDR1 and CDR2 from the germline V gene are LGHDT and YNNKEL (reference sequence). The CDR3, as DNA: TGTGCCAGCAGCCAGCTAGCAGAATCCACAGATACGCAGTATTTT. This sequence encodes CASSQLAESTDTQYF.

This clone was observed once. Likely a read error: the CDR3 ends without its conserved phenylalanine or tryptophan. The DNA is omitted, as the CDR3 cannot be located on it reliably, and the CDR3 follows TCRdb's listing. This sequence joins TRBV19 and TRBJ1-1; the table calls TRBD1, which could not be checked here. Including both end residues, the CDR3 is 12 amino acids long. Germline CDR1 reads LNHDA; CDR2 reads SQIVND (reference sequence). The CDR3 sequence is CASSPDRGRIFL.

The chain couples TRBV30 to TRBJ1-4; tentatively, D is TRBD1 (5 bases). The germline gives CDR1 GTSNPN, CDR2 SVGIG (reference sequence). Trimming shortened V by 0 bases and J by 3 bases, and 17 bases separated the two germline ends. This CDR3 is built from 17 residues. DNA of the CDR3: TGTGCCTGGAGTGTACAGGTGCCGGGGCGGTCTAATGAAAAACTGTTTTTT. Its protein is CAWSVQVPGRSNEKLFF.

The rearrangement uses TRBV5-6 and TRBJ1-2, with D possibly TRBD1 on 6 matching bases. Germline V gene sequence: CDR1 SGHDT, CDR2 YYEEEE. Trimming removed 4 bases from V and 4 bases from J, with 14 bases in between. This CDR3 contains 14 residues. The chain's CDR3 is CASSAGTFLYGYTF. CDR3 bases: TGTGCCAGCAGCGCCGGGACATTTCTCTATGGCTACACCTTC.

The rearrangement joins TRBV6-1 to TRBJ2-2; 10 nucleotides line up with TRBD2. Germline loops: CDR1 MNHNS, CDR2 SASEGT. CDR3 size: 17 residues. V shed 1 base, J shed 4 bases, and the junction held 6 bases outside the gene matches. CDR3 nucleotides: TGTGCCAGCAGTGAAGTTGGAGCGGGGGGGCTCACCGGGGAGCTGTTTTTT. Translation: CASSEVGAGGLTGELFF.

The chain has TRBV21-1 and TRBJ1-5. TRBV21-1 is assigned pseudogene status. The CDR3 length is 17 residues. The CDR3 spells CASSKGLRWGVDQPQHF. The CDR3 DNA reads TGTGCCAGCAGCAAAGGGCTTAGGTGGGGGGTCGATCAGCCCCAGCATTTT.

The rearrangement links TRBV3-1 (or the pseudogene TRBV3-2) to TRBJ1-1, with D uncertain. Trimming cost V 4 bases and J 6 bases, with 9 bases left between them. The CDR3 loop spans 12 amino acids. Looked up from germline, CDR1 is LGHDT and CDR2 is YNNKEL (reference sequence). CDR3 residues: CASSPLGAEAFF. In DNA form, the CDR3 reads TGTGCCAGCAGCCCCCTCGGGGCTGAAGCTTTCTTT.

The CDR3 coding sequence is TGTGCCATCGGGAGGGACAGGGGCGTCGAGCAGTACTTC. This encodes CAIGRDRGVEQYF. This sequence joins TRBV10-3 and TRBJ2-7; 10 nucleotides align to TRBD1. Per germline, CDR1 ENHRY and CDR2 SYGVKD. V lost 8 bases to trimming and J lost 6 bases; unmatched junction nucleotides: 7. The CDR3 is made up of 13 amino acids.

The V and J genes are TRBV9 and TRBJ1-2; D is uncertain. CDR3 size: 12 residues. V was shortened by 0 bases and J by 7 bases, with 7 bases between the two germline ends. Germline CDR1 SGDLS, CDR2 YYNGEE. For the CDR3, the DNA is TGTGCCAGCAGCGTAGCAAGCGTTGGCTACACCTTC. Protein sequence: CASSVASVGYTF.

J is TRBJ2-5 and V is TRBV19; TRBD2 aligns across 7 bases. This CDR3 is 15 amino acids long. Per germline, CDR1 LNHDA and CDR2 SQIVND (reference sequence). V was pared by 0 bases and J by 5 bases, with 6 bases of the junction left unmatched. Here the CDR3 reads CASSIEPAGYETQYF. The CDR3 nucleotides are TGTGCCAGTAGTATAGAACCAGCGGGGTATGAGACCCAGTACTTC.

The V gene is TRBV12-3 or TRBV12-4, the J gene TRBJ1-3; D is unclear. With 4 bases removed from V and 2 bases from J, the gap between germline ends came to 6 bases. The CDR3 totals 13 residues. CDR3: CASSWETGNTIYF. The CDR3 region has the DNA TGTGCCAGCAGTTGGGAGACTGGAAACACCATATATTTT.

V and J are TRBV6-5 and TRBJ1-2, with D perhaps TRBD1 (5 bases). This CDR3 region has 12 residues. V lost 5 bases and J 2 bases, leaving 6 bases between the germline ends. Germline loops: CDR1 MNHEY, CDR2 SVGAGI. The CDR3 region has the DNA TGTGCCAGCAGTAGGGACAACTATGGCTACACCTTC. This gives the protein CASSRDNYGYTF.

CDR3 region: CASRAQGGSYNEQFF. DNA of the CDR3: TGTGCCAGCAGAGCCCAGGGGGGTTCTTACAATGAGCAGTTCTTC. The V call is TRBV6-6, the J call TRBJ2-1; tentative D call: TRBD1 (7 bases). Trimming removed 6 bases at V and 4 bases at J, with 16 bases between. This CDR3 region has 15 residues. The germline V gene has CDR1 MNHNY and CDR2 SVGAGI (reference sequence).

The chain has TRBV7-8 and TRBJ2-1; D is uncertain. Between the trimmed V and J ends, which lost 3 bases and 7 bases, there was a span of 16 bases. The CDR3 spans 15 residues. The germline V gene encodes CDR1 SGHVS and CDR2 FQNEAQ. CDR3 region: CASSFRSLFGNEQFF. The CDR3 DNA is TGTGCCAGCAGCTTCCGGAGCCTCTTCGGGAATGAGCAGTTCTTC.

This sequence joins TRBV7-2 and TRBJ2-3; 9 bases align to TRBD2. Germline-derived CDR1 and CDR2 are SGHTA and FQGNSA. The CDR3 sequence is 17 residues long. V trimming: 6 bases; J trimming: 1 base; junction bases outside the gene matches: 11. In nucleotides, the CDR3 is TGTGCCAGCAGAGGGACTAGCCCGGGGATCGGCACAGATACGCAGTATTTT. Protein: CASRGTSPGIGTDTQYF.

CDR3 coding DNA: TGTGCCTGGAGTGTAGGGGGCCTCGCTTTCTTT. Protein sequence: CAWSVGGLAFF. The chain couples TRBV30 to TRBJ1-1; 7 nucleotides agree with TRBD1. The CDR3 is 11 amino acids. Germline CDR1 and CDR2: GTSNPN and SVGIG (reference sequence). Trimming removed 0 bases from V and 11 bases from J; junction bases left unmatched: 3.

J is TRBJ2-7 and V is TRBV12-3 or TRBV12-4; D gene unclear. V lost 6 bases and J 0 bases, leaving 9 bases between the germline ends. The CDR3 extends over 13 amino acids. In DNA form, the CDR3 reads TGTGCCAGCAGCCGCGGCAGCTCCTACGAGCAGTACTTC. Amino acid sequence: CASSRGSSYEQYF.

The V and J genes are TRBV5-1 and TRBJ1-1, with D tentatively TRBD1 (5 bases). CDR3 length equals 15 residues. Between the trimmed V and J ends, which lost 0 bases and 3 bases, there was a span of 12 bases. Germline V gives CDR1 SGHRS, CDR2 YFSETQ. The DNA of the CDR3 is TGCGCCAGCAGCTTGGCGGCAGGGCTCTACACTGAAGCTTTCTTT. The encoded protein is CASSLAAGLYTEAFF.